This T cell receptor (beta chain) was documented in a study of lymphopenia after photon versus proton radiotherapy. Repertoires were generated with immunoSEQ multiplex PCR, while TCRdb's copy carries only in-frame clones and drops some. The sample includes tens of thousands of clones, 87% of them seen just once. With 6 bases clipped from V and 7 bases from J, the junction kept 6 bases outside the gene matches. Germline V lookup: CDR1 SGHRS, CDR2 YFSETQ. There are 14 residues in the CDR3. Sequencing was performed on peripheral blood, taken from a patient treated with proton-based radiotherapy. The chain uses TRBV5-1 and TRBJ2-1; 11 nucleotides line up with TRBD1. The TCR sequence derives from a man older than 75 with esophageal cancer. The CDR3 sequence: CASTPDRGQNEQFF. CDR3 coding DNA: TGCGCCAGCACCCCGGACAGGGGGCAAAATGAGCAGTTCTTC.